What follows are 22 T cell receptor beta chains derived from one specimen sequenced in a study of Tregs in tolerant kidney transplant recipients. Profiling relied on immunoSEQ multiplex PCR, and the TCRdb table lists in-frame clones only, not all of them. There are tens of thousands of clones in the sample; nearly 97% occur only once, and approximately 0.39% lies in the top ten. These TCRs' antigens remain unknown. The specimen sequenced was Tregs from blood cultured with allogeneic cells. All receptors derive from a human donor in good health.

The J gene is TRBJ1-3, the V gene TRBV6-1; D might be TRBD1 (5 bases). CDR1 is MNHNS and CDR2 is SASEGT in the germline V gene. Trimming pared 6 bases from V and 0 bases from J, leaving 9 bases between. CDR3 length: 14 amino acids. CDR3: CASRGTGSGNTIYF. CDR3 bases: TGTGCCAGCAGGGGGACCGGCTCTGGAAACACCATATATTTT.

The chain recombines TRBV21-1 with TRBJ2-7. TRBV21-1 is a known pseudogene. CDR3 length equals 9 residues. DNA for the CDR3: TGTGCCAGCGGTTTAGGGTTCTACTTC. Amino acid sequence: CASGLGFYF.

This chain joins TRBV6-7 and TRBJ1-2; D is uncertain. TRBV6-7 is classed as an ORF, of uncertain function. The V end was cut by 8 bases, the J end by 2 bases, with 15 bases between. CDR3 length: 14 residues. Here the CDR3 reads CASPAGRVNYGYTF. CDR3 coding DNA: TGTGCCAGCCCGGCGGGGAGGGTCAACTATGGCTACACCTTC.

The chain couples TRBV7-2 to TRBJ1-5; no firm D call. The germline CDR1 and CDR2 sequences are SGHTA and FQGNSA. Trimming pared 7 bases from V and 5 bases from J, leaving 12 bases between. The CDR3 is 13 residues long. Written as DNA, the CDR3 is TGTGCCAGCACCCAGGACCGGTATCAGCCCCAGCATTTT. It yields the protein CASTQDRYQPQHF.

The rearrangement uses TRBV6-6 and TRBJ1-1, with 7 bases matching TRBD1. CDR3 length: 13 residues. Germline values: CDR1 MNHNY, CDR2 SVGAGI (reference sequence). V was clipped by 6 bases and J by 3 bases; unmatched bases: 4. Written as DNA, the CDR3 is TGTGCCAGCAGGCCCAGGGGGGACACTGAAGCTTTCTTT. Translating it yields CASRPRGDTEAFF.

The genes are TRBV7-9 and TRBJ1-1, with D hard to call. With 5 bases removed from V and 4 bases from J, the gap between germline ends came to 11 bases. Germline lookup yields CDR1 SEHNR and CDR2 FQNEAQ (reference sequence). The CDR3 contains 13 residues. In DNA, the CDR3 is TGTGCCAGCAGCCGCGCAGGTGGCACTGAAGCTTTCTTT. Its translation: CASSRAGGTEAFF. The complete variable domain, with remaining parts taken from reference TRBV7-9 and TRBJ1-1, reads DTGVSQNPRHKITKRGQNVTFRCDPISEHNRLYWYRQTLGQGPEFLTYFQNEAQLEKSRLLSDRFSAERPKGSFSTLEIQRTEQGDSAMYLCASSRAGGTEAFFGQGTRLTVV.

The chain uses TRBV28 and TRBJ1-1; D gene unclear. CDR1 MDHEN and CDR2 SYDVKM come from the germline V gene. Trimming pared 2 bases from V and 6 bases from J, leaving 16 bases between. This CDR3 comprises 15 residues. The CDR3 spells CASSLPDGRVAEAFF. The CDR3 DNA reads as TGTGCCAGCAGTTTACCCGACGGGAGAGTGGCTGAAGCTTTCTTT.

The chain joins TRBV30 to TRBJ1-1; D remains unclear. CDR1 GTSNPN and CDR2 SVGIG come from the germline V gene (reference sequence). V was trimmed by 0 bases and J by 11 bases, leaving 19 bases between them. This CDR3 contains 14 residues. CDR3 in amino acids: CAWSVAGGHMGAFF. For the CDR3, the DNA is TGTGCCTGGAGTGTAGCCGGTGGGCACATGGGGGCTTTCTTT.

In DNA, the CDR3 is TGTGCCAGCAGCTTTGGGGGGTCCCTCAATCAGCCCCAGCATTTT. Its translation is CASSFGGSLNQPQHF. V is TRBV7-2 and J is TRBJ1-5, with D tentatively TRBD1 (5 bases). The germline V and J ends were trimmed by 3 bases and 3 bases, with 12 bases remaining between them. This CDR3 is built from 15 residues. Germline-derived CDR1 and CDR2 are SGHTA and FQGNSA.

The chain recombines TRBV6-1 with TRBJ1-2, with 7 nucleotides matching TRBD1. CDR3 size: 15 residues. Germline loops: CDR1 MNHNS, CDR2 SASEGT. With 2 bases clipped from V and 5 bases from J, the junction kept 8 bases outside the gene matches. CDR3 coding DNA: TGTGCCAGCAGTGAATCAGGGACAGCGGGGTATGGCTACACCTTC. Protein product: CASSESGTAGYGYTF.

The rearrangement links TRBV2 to TRBJ1-2, with 7 bases that match TRBD1. Trimming cost V 6 bases and J 2 bases; bases outside gene matches: 3. CDR1 SNHLY and CDR2 FYNNEI come from the germline V gene. CDR3 length equals 13 residues. The DNA of the CDR3 is TGTGCCAGCAGGGAGACAGGGAACTATGGCTACACCTTC. The encoded protein is CASRETGNYGYTF.

V is TRBV9 and J is TRBJ2-1; a possible D gene is TRBD1 (6 bases). The CDR3 loop spans 16 amino acids. Per germline, CDR1 SGDLS and CDR2 YYNGEE. Trimming took 0 bases from V and 5 from J, leaving 15 bases between them. The CDR3 here is CASSVAGTPTDNEQFF. The CDR3 DNA follows: TGTGCCAGCAGCGTAGCCGGGACACCTACGGACAATGAGCAGTTCTTC.

The J gene is TRBJ2-5, the V gene TRBV15, with no clear D. Per germline, CDR1 LNHNV and CDR2 YYDKDF (reference sequence). The CDR3 is 13 amino acids. Trimming stripped 5 bases from V and 3 bases from J, with 10 bases between. CDR3 in DNA: TGTGCCACCAGCTCTCGCCTGGAAGAGACCCAGTACTTC. It is translated as CATSSRLEETQYF.

The chain recombines TRBV10-3 with TRBJ1-3; tentatively, D is TRBD1 (6 bases). This CDR3 is 12 amino acids long. The germline CDR1 and CDR2 sequences are ENHRY and SYGVKD. V was shortened by 8 bases and J by 4 bases, with 9 bases between the two germline ends. CDR3: CAIGGSGNTIYF. CDR3 DNA: TGTGCCATCGGGGGCAGCGGAAACACCATATATTTT.

The gene calls are TRBV4-2 and TRBJ1-1; D is ambiguous. The CDR3 loop spans 16 amino acids. Deletions cut 4 bases from V and 5 bases from J, with 20 bases between. Germline V CDR1 and CDR2: LGHNA, YNFKEQ. The chain's CDR3 is CASSLRWPIKGTEAFF. The CDR3 DNA follows: TGTGCCAGCAGCCTTAGGTGGCCCATAAAGGGAACTGAAGCTTTCTTT.

The chain uses TRBV5-6 and TRBJ2-7, with 14 bases matching TRBD2. Germline V lookup: CDR1 SGHDT, CDR2 YYEEEE. V lost 2 bases to trimming and J lost 3 bases; unmatched junction nucleotides: 4. The CDR3 is made up of 16 amino acids. The CDR3 is CASSFGLAGGVYEQYF. DNA for the CDR3: TGTGCCAGCAGCTTCGGACTAGCGGGAGGAGTCTACGAGCAGTACTTC.

CDR3 sequence (DNA): TGTGCCTGGAGTCGCAGGACTAGGGTTCTAAGCGAGCAGTTCTTC. Translated: CAWSRRTRVLSEQFF. This chain uses TRBV30 with TRBJ2-1; 7 positions agree with TRBD2. CDR1 is GTSNPN, CDR2 SVGIG, per germline (reference sequence). J lost 10 bases, V lost 2 bases, and 14 bases had no gene match. The CDR3 is made up of 15 amino acids.

The chain carries TRBV18 and TRBJ2-3; tentative D call: TRBD1 (6 bases). CDR3 length equals 14 residues. Germline CDR1 and CDR2: KGHSH and LQKENI. Trimming removed 3 bases at V and 4 bases at J, with 11 bases between. CDR3 sequence: CASSPIQGSDTQYF. The CDR3 region has the DNA TGTGCCAGCTCACCGATCCAGGGGTCAGATACGCAGTATTTT.

The V gene is TRBV14, the J gene TRBJ2-1, with TRBD2 matching 8 bases. V shed 9 bases, J shed 4 bases, and the junction held 11 bases outside the gene matches. The CDR3 has 15 residues. The germline CDR1 and CDR2 sequences are SGHDN and FVKESK. The CDR3: CASRARVAGYNEQFF. As DNA, the CDR3 is TGTGCCAGTCGCGCAAGGGTAGCGGGATACAATGAGCAGTTCTTC.

This clone was observed once. The V and J genes are TRBV4-1 and TRBJ2-5, with 10 bases aligning to TRBD2. With 0 bases clipped from V and 5 bases from J, the junction kept 6 bases outside the gene matches. The CDR3 is 16 residues long. CDR1 is MGHRA and CDR2 is YSYEKL in the germline V gene. The CDR3 sequence: CASSQDPTSGLETQYF. The CDR3 DNA is TGCGCCAGCAGCCAAGACCCGACTAGCGGGCTGGAGACCCAGTACTTC.

The chain is built from TRBV6-1 and TRBJ2-5; D perhaps matches TRBD1 (5 bases). The CDR3 covers 17 residues. Trimming took off 3 bases at V and 2 bases at J, with 19 bases between the two ends. The V gene's germline CDR1 is MNHNS and CDR2 SASEGT. DNA for the CDR3: TGTGCCAGCAGTGACTGGGGCGCAAGTGTGTTTCAAGAGACCCAGTACTTC. Translating it yields CASSDWGASVFQETQYF.

V is TRBV9 and J is TRBJ2-1; 13 bases are shared with TRBD2. After removal of 2 bases from V and 7 bases from J, the junction contained 6 bases not matched to a gene. CDR3 length: 16 residues. Per germline, CDR1 SGDLS and CDR2 YYNGEE. CDR3 amino acids: CASSVRGLAGTNEQFF. The CDR3 DNA reads TGTGCCAGCAGCGTGCGGGGACTAGCGGGGACAAATGAGCAGTTCTTC. Variable domain in full (rest from reference TRBV9 and TRBJ2-1): DSGVTQTPKHLITATGQRVTLRCSPRSGDLSVYWYQQSLDQGLQFLIQYYNGEERAKGNILERFSAQQFPDLHSELNLSSLELGDSALYFCASSVRGLAGTNEQFFGPGTRLTVL.